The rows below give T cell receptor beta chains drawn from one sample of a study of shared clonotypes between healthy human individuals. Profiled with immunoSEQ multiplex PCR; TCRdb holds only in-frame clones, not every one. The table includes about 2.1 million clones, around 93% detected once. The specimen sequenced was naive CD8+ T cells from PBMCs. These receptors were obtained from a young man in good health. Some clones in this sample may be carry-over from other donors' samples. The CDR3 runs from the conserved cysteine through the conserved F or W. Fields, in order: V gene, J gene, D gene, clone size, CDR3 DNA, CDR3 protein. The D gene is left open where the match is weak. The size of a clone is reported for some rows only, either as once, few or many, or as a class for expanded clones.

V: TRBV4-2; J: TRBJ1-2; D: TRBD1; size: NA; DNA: TGTGCCAGCAGCCAAGTTTGGGGAGGGGGCGCTAACTATGGCTACACCTTC; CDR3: CASSQVWGGGANYGYTF
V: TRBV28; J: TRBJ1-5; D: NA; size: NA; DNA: TGTGCCAGCAGTCCCCTCCACAGGGATAGCAATCAGCCCCAGCATTTT; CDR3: CASSPLHRDSNQPQHF
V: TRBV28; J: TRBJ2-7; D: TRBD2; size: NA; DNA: TGTGCCAGCAGCGGGACTAGTCTTATCCACGAGCAGTACTTC; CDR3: CASSGTSLIHEQYF
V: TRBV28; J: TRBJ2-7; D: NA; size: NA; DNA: TGTGCCAGCAGTACCCCTCTAGAGACCTCCTACGAGCAGTACTTC; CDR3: CASSTPLETSYEQYF
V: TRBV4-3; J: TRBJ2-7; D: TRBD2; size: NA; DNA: TGCGCCAGCAGCCAAGATACAGGACTAGCGGGTCTCTACGAGCAGTACTTC; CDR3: CASSQDTGLAGLYEQYF
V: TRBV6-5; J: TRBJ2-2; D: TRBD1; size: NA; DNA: TGTGCCAGCAGCGTTGGGACAGGTGTCCCCGGGGAGCTGTTTTTT; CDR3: CASSVGTGVPGELFF
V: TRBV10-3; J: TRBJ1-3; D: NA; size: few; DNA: TGTGCCATCAGTGACCCTGGAAACACCATATATTTT; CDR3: CAISDPGNTIYF
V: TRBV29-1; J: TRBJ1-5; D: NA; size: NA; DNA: TGCAGCGCTGCCGGGGGTGATCAGCCCCAGCATTTT; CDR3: CSAAGGDQPQHF
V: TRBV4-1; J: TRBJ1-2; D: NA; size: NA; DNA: TGCGCCAGCAGCCCCCTGAGGAAGGGGTCGGATGGCTACACCTTC; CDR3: CASSPLRKGSDGYTF
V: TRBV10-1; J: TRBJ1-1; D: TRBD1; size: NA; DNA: TGCGCCAGCCGGGACAGGGGTAACACTGAAGCTTTCTTT; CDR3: CASRDRGNTEAFF
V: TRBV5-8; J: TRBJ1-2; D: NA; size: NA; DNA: TGTGCCAGCAGCTTGGGAGAGCCCCTGGGCTACACCTTC; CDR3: CASSLGEPLGYTF
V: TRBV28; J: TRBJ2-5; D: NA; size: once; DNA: TGTGCCAGCAGTTTAGGCTTGCCGGGGGAGACCCAGTACTTC; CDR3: CASSLGLPGETQYF
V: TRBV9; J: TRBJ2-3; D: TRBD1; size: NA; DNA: TGTGCCAGCAGCGTAGGGGGGACAGGCAAGTCAGATACGCAGTATTTT; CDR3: CASSVGGTGKSDTQYF
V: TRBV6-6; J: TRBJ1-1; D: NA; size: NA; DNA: TGTGTCTTAGGGATGGGGAACACTGAAGCTTTCTTT; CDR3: CVLGMGNTEAFF
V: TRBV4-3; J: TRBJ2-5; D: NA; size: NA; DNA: TGCGCCAGCAGCCCCGGGACGTCTGTGCGGGGAGAGCAGTACTTC; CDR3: CASSPGTSVRGEQYF
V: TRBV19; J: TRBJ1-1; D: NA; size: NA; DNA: TGTGCCAGTAGTATAGGAGGGGTCACTGAAGCTTTCTTT; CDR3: CASSIGGVTEAFF
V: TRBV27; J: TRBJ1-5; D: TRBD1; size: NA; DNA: TGTGCCAGCAGTTTATCAGGGGGCTGGCAGCCCCAGCATTTT; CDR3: CASSLSGGWQPQHF
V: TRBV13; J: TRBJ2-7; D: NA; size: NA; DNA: TGTGCCAGCAGCTTAGGCCCCGGGTGGGAGCAGTACTTC; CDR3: CASSLGPGWEQYF
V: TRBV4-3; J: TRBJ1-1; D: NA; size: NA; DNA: TGCGCCAGCAGCCAAGGGACAGAAAACACTGAAGCTTTCTTT; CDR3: CASSQGTENTEAFF
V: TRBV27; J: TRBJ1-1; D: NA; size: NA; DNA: TGTGCCAGCAGCCCAAGACTGATGAACACTGAAGCTTTCTTT; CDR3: CASSPRLMNTEAFF
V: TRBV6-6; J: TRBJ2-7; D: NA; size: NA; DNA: TGTGCCAGCAGTTCCCGGGACACCCTTTACTACGAGCAGTACTTC; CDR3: CASSSRDTLYYEQYF
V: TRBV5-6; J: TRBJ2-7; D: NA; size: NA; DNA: TGTGCCAGCAGCTTCTCCAGGACGGCAACCTACGAGCAGTACTTC; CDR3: CASSFSRTATYEQYF
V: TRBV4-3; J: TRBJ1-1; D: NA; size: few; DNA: TGCGCCAGCAGCCAAGATCGGTTCGGCGTAAACACTGAAGCTTTCTTT; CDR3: CASSQDRFGVNTEAFF
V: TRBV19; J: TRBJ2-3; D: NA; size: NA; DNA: TGTGCCAGTAGTATAGGTGAGGAAGAAGATACGCAGTATTTT; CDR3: CASSIGEEEDTQYF
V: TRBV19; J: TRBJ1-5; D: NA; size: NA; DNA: TGTGCCAGTTCCCGCCGGGACGGACACAATCAGCCCCAGCATTTT; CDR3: CASSRRDGHNQPQHF
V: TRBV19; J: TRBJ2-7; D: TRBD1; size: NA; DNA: TGTGCCAGTAAGGACAGGGGGCTCTACGAGCAGTACTTC; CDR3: CASKDRGLYEQYF
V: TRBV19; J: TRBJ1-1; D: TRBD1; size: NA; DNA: TGTGCCAGTAGCATCTCGACAGGGGCCAACACTGAAGCTTTCTTT; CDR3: CASSISTGANTEAFF
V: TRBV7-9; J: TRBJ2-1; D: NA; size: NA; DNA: TGTGCCAGCAGCGGAGGTGGCGGGGACACGGACAATGAGCAGTTCTTC; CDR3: CASSGGGGDTDNEQFF
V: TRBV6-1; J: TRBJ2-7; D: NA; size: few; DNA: TGTGCCAGCAGTGACAGCTACGAGCAGTACTTC; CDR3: CASSDSYEQYF
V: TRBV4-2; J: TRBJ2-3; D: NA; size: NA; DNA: TGTGCCAGCAGCCAACGCAGGGCGGATACGCAGTATTTT; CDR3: CASSQRRADTQYF
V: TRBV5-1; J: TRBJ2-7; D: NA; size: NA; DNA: TGCGCCAGCTTGAGCATGAGCTCCTACGAGCAGTACTTC; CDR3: CASLSMSSYEQYF
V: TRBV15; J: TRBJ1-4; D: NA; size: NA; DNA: TGTGCCACCAGCCCTCGGACATTAACTAATGAAAAACTGTTTTTT; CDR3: CATSPRTLTNEKLFF
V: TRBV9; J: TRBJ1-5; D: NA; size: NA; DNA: TGTGCCAGCAGCGTAGAGGGAGGGAGCAATCAGCCCCAGCATTTT; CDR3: CASSVEGGSNQPQHF
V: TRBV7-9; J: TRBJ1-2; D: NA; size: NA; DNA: TGTGCCAGCAGCTTGGGTCAGGATGTCAACTATGGCTACACCTTC; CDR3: CASSLGQDVNYGYTF
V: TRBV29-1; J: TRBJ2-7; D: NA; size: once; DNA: TGCAGCGTTCTTTCGGACTACGAGCAGTACTTC; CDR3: CSVLSDYEQYF
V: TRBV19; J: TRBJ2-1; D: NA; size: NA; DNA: TGTGCCAGTAGTATAGATCTATTGGACGAGACCTACAATGAGCAGTTCTTC; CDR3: CASSIDLLDETYNEQFF
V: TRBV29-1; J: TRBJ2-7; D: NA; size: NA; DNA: TGCAGCGCCTTAGGGCGCTACGAGCAGTACTTC; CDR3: CSALGRYEQYF
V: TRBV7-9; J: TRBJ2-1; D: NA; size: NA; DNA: TGTGCCAGCAGCTTCGGCTACAATGAGCAGTTCTTC; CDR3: CASSFGYNEQFF
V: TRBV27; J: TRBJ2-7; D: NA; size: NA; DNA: TGTGCCAGCAGAAACTACCCCTTGTCCTACGAGCAGTACTTC; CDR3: CASRNYPLSYEQYF
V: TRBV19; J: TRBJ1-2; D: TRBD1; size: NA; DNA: TGTGCCAGTAGTATAGTGGCAGGGGGCGGCTACACCTTC; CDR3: CASSIVAGGGYTF
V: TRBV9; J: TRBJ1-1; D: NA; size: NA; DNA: TGTGCCAGCAGCGGCCCGGTCCCAAGGACGAACACTGAAGCTTTCTTT; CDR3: CASSGPVPRTNTEAFF
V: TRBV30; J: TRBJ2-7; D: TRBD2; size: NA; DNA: TGTGCCTGGGCGGGACTAGCGCCGATAGGGGACGAGCAGTACTTC; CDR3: CAWAGLAPIGDEQYF
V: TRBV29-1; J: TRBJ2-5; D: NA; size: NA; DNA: TGCAGCGCCACGAATATGAGGGAGCAGTACTTC; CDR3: CSATNMREQYF
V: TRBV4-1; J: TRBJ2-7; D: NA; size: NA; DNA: TGCGCCAGCAGCCAAGTCCGGGACCGCTTCTACGAGCAGTACTTC; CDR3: CASSQVRDRFYEQYF
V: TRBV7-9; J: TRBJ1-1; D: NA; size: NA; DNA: TGTGCCAGCAGCTGGACAGTAGCGAACACTGAAGCTTTCTTT; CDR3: CASSWTVANTEAFF
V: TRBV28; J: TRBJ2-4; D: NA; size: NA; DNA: TGTGCCAGCAAGCCCCACGAGGGCAAAAACATTCAGTACTTC; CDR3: CASKPHEGKNIQYF
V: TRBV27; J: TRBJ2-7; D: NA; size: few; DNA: TGTGCCAGCAGTTTAGGACAGTACTACGAGCAGTACTTC; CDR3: CASSLGQYYEQYF
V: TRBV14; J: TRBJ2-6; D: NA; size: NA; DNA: TGTGCCAGCAGCCCAGCAGGGCGACTCTCTGGGGCCAACGTCCTGACTTTC; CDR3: CASSPAGRLSGANVLTF